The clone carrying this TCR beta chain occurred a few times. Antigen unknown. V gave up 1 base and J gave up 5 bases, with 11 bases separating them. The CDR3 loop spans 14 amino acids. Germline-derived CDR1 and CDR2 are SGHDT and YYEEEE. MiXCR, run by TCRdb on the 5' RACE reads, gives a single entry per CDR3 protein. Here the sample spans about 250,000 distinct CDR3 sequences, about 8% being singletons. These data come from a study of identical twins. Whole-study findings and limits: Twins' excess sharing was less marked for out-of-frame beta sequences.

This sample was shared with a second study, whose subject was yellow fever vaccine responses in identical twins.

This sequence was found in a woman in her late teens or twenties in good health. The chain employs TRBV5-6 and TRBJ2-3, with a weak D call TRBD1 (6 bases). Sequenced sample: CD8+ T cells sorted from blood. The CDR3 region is CASSLSGALDTQYF. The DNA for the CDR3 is TGTGCCAGCAGCTTGTCAGGGGCATTAGATACGCAGTATTTT.